What follows are 16 T cell receptor beta chains derived from one specimen sequenced in a study of blood T cells in healthy people across ages. A sample-barcoded 5' primer and a J-beta primer mix were used in a second PCR of roughly 7 to 11 cycles. Each CDR3 protein gets one entry after TCRdb re-called the 5' RACE reads with MiXCR. Of about 770,000 distinct CDR3 sequences listed, roughly 44% were seen once; the top ten hold about 19%. Sequenced sample: blood. The origin of the receptors is a man aged 60 to 69 in good health.

The J gene is TRBJ2-1, the V gene TRBV7-9, with D possibly TRBD2 on 6 matching bases. There are 14 residues in the CDR3. The V end lost 0 bases, the J end lost 12 bases, and 15 bases lay between the germline ends. Germline V gene lookup returns CDR1 SEHNR and CDR2 FQNEAQ (reference sequence). The CDR3 sequence is CASSLAGGHLGQFF. The CDR3 nucleotides are TGTGCCAGCAGCTTAGCCGGGGGTCATTTAGGGCAGTTCTTC.

V and J are TRBV6-2 or TRBV6-3 and TRBJ1-2; a possible D gene is TRBD1 (6 bases). V gave up 1 base and J gave up 2 bases, with 11 bases separating them. CDR3 size: 15 residues. Germline V lookup: CDR1 MNHEY, CDR2 SVGEGT. The CDR3 sequence: CASSYYGTSNYGYTF. The CDR3 DNA sequence: TGTGCCAGCAGTTACTATGGGACATCGAACTATGGCTACACCTTC.

In this sample, this clonotype turned up a few times. This chain uses TRBV3-1 with TRBJ2-7; D call uncertain. Deletions cut 0 bases from V and 3 bases from J, with 9 bases between. The CDR3 has 14 residues. Germline values: CDR1 LGHDT, CDR2 YNNKEL (reference sequence). CDR3 DNA sequence: TGTGCCAGCAGCCAAGACGGCGCCTTCTACGAGCAGTACTTC. Amino acid sequence: CASSQDGAFYEQYF.

This chain connects TRBV20-1 to TRBJ1-2, with TRBD1 matching over 7 bases. The V gene's germline CDR1 is DFQATT and CDR2 SNEGSKA (reference sequence). The CDR3 spans 14 residues. V lost 0 bases to trimming and J lost 7 bases; unmatched junction nucleotides: 8. The CDR3 nucleotides are TGCAGTGCTAGAGATCGAGACAGGGTTTTTGGCTACACCTTC. Amino acids: CSARDRDRVFGYTF.

The CDR3 sequence: CASSKGDASTYEQYF. The CDR3 DNA reads as TGTGCCAGTTCCAAGGGAGACGCGTCCACCTACGAGCAGTACTTC. This chain joins TRBV18 and TRBJ2-5, with D perhaps matching TRBD2 (5 bases). Near its end, the DNA agrees better with TRBJ2-7, so the J call may be wrong. Per germline, CDR1 KGHSH and CDR2 LQKENI. The CDR3 runs to 15 residues.

In this sample, this clonotype turned up a few times. The rearrangement uses TRBV12-3 or TRBV12-4 and TRBJ1-5, with D unclear. V was pared by 4 bases and J by 4 bases, with 8 bases between. The CDR3 consists of 13 residues. In DNA, the CDR3 is TGTGCCAGCAGTTCCTTGGAAAATCAGCCCCAGCATTTT. Its protein product is CASSSLENQPQHF.

V is TRBV7-9 and J is TRBJ1-2, with 9 bases matching TRBD1. CDR3 size: 16 residues. Trimming removed 2 bases from V and 4 bases from J; junction bases left unmatched: 8. Germline CDR1 is SEHNR and CDR2 is FQNEAQ (reference sequence). CDR3 nucleotides: TGTGCCAGCAGCTTACCTGGGACAGGGTCCCGCTATGGCTACACCTTC. Translation gives CASSLPGTGSRYGYTF.

The chain is built from TRBV7-2 and TRBJ2-5; the match to TRBD1 covers 10 bases. The ends lost 3 bases at V and 11 bases at J; junction bases unmatched: 9. Germline assignment: CDR1 SGHTA and CDR2 FQGNSA. The CDR3 contains 14 residues. This chain's CDR3 is CASSLSGTGVEQYF. In DNA form, the CDR3 reads TGTGCCAGCAGCTTGAGCGGGACAGGGGTAGAGCAGTACTTC.

The chain's CDR3 is CASSSEGGMGGRSANTGELFF. The CDR3 nucleotides read TGTGCCAGCAGTTCGGAGGGGGGGATGGGGGGCCGCTCTGCCAACACCGGGGAGCTGTTTTTT. The V and J genes are TRBV12-3 or TRBV12-4 and TRBJ2-2; D is perhaps TRBD2 (7 bases). Deletions cut 4 bases from V and 2 bases from J, with 29 bases between. The CDR3 spans 21 residues.

This clonotype was picked up a small number of times. J is TRBJ2-1 and V is TRBV29-1; D remains ambiguous. The germline V gene has CDR1 SQVTM and CDR2 ANQGSEA. V dropped 7 bases and J dropped 0 bases, with 7 bases sitting between them. The CDR3 extends over 12 amino acids. Written as DNA, the CDR3 is TGCAGCGCGATGAGCTCCTACAATGAGCAGTTCTTC. Translated, it gives CSAMSSYNEQFF.

V and J are TRBV12-3 or TRBV12-4 and TRBJ1-2; 8 bases match TRBD1. The CDR3 extends over 21 amino acids. J gave up 3 bases and V 3 bases, and 24 bases lay outside the gene matches. CDR3 nucleotides: TGTGCCAGCAGTTTCACGGACAGGGCTTCTTTTGTGTCCACATCAGACTATGGCTACACCTTC. Amino acids: CASSFTDRASFVSTSDYGYTF.

A few counts support this clonotype. The chain has TRBV5-1 and TRBJ1-6, with D possibly TRBD1 on 5 matching bases. Trimming stripped 0 bases from V and 4 bases from J, with 11 bases between. CDR3 size: 16 residues. Germline CDR1 and CDR2: SGHRS and YFSETQ. CDR3 in DNA: TGCGCCAGCAGCTTGGCGGGACCGAGATATAATTCACCCCTCCACTTT. Translated: CASSLAGPRYNSPLHF.

J is TRBJ2-1 and V is TRBV29-1, with D perhaps TRBD2 (5 bases). This CDR3 is built from 12 residues. Germline loops: CDR1 SQVTM, CDR2 ANQGSEA. Trimming left V 8 bases short and J 5 bases short, with 13 bases between. DNA of the CDR3: TGCAGCTCGTCTAGCTACCACAATGAGCAGTTCTTC. Protein: CSSSSYHNEQFF.

The chain recombines TRBV3-1 with TRBJ2-3, with 7 bases identical to TRBD1. CDR3 size: 15 residues. Germline lookup yields CDR1 LGHDT and CDR2 YNNKEL (reference sequence). With 1 base clipped from V and 6 bases from J, the junction kept 7 bases outside the gene matches. The CDR3 bases are TGTGCCAGCAGCCAAGTGAGAGGGGGCGGGGATACGCAGTATTTT. It specifies CASSQVRGGGDTQYF.

The J gene is TRBJ2-3, the V gene TRBV9, with 7 bases lining up with TRBD1. Per germline, CDR1 SGDLS and CDR2 YYNGEE. The CDR3 spans 16 residues. Trimming cost V 4 bases and J 1 base; bases outside gene matches: 9. CDR3 protein: CASSHRKGAGTDTQYF. Written as DNA, the CDR3 is TGTGCCAGCAGCCACCGAAAGGGGGCGGGCACAGATACGCAGTATTTT.

This clonotype was observed at least ten times. This chain connects TRBV27 to TRBJ2-5; no clear D gene. Germline lookup yields CDR1 MNHEY and CDR2 SMNVEV (reference sequence). With 5 bases removed from V and 1 base from J, the gap between germline ends came to 8 bases. The CDR3 runs 13 residues. The CDR3 nucleotides are TGTGCCAGCAGTCCCCGGACCCAAGAGACCCAGTACTTC. Protein: CASSPRTQETQYF.